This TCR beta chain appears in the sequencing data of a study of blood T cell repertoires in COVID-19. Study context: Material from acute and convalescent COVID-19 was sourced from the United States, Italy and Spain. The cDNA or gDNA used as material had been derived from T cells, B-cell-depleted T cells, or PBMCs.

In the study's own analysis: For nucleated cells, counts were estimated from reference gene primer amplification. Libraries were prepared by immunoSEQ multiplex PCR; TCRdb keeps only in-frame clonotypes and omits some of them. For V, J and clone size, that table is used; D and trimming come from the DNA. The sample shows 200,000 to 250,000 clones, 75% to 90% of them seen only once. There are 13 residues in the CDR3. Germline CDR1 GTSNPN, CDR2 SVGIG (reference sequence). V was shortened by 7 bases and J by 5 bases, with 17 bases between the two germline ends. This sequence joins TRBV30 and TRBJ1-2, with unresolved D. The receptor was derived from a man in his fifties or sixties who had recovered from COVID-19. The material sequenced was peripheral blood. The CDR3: CAFPGRGPYGYTF. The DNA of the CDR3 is TGTGCCTTCCCAGGAAGAGGGCCATATGGCTACACCTTC.